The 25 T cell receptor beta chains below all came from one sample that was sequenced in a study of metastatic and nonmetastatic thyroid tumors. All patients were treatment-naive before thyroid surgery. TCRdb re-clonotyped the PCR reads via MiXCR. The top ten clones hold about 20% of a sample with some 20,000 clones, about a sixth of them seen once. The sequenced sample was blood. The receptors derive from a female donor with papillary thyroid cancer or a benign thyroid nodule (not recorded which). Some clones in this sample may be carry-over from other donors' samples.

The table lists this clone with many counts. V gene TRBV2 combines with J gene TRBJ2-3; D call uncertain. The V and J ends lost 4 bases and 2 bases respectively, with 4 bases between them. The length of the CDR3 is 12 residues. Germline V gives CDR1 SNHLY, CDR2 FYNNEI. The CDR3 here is CASSVDTDTQYF. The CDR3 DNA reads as TGTGCCAGCAGTGTGGACACAGATACGCAGTATTTT.

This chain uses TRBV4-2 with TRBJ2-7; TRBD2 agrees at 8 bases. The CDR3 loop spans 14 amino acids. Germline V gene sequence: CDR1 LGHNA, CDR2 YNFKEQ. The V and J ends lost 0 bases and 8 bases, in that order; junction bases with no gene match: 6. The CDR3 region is CASSQEVREDQQYF. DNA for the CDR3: TGTGCCAGCAGCCAAGAGGTGCGGGAGGACCAGCAGTACTTC.

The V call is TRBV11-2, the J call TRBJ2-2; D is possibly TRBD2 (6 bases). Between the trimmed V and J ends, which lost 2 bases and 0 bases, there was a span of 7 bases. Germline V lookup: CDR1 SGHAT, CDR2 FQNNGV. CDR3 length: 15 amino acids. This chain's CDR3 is CASSLTGANTGELFF. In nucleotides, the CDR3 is TGTGCCAGCAGCTTAACGGGAGCGAACACCGGGGAGCTGTTTTTT.

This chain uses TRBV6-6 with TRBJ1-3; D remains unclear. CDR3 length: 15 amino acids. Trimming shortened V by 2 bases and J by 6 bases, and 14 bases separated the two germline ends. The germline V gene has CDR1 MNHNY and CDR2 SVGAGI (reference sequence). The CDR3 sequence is CASSYQFGSENTIYF. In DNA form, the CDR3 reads TGTGCCAGCAGTTACCAGTTCGGCAGTGAAAACACCATATATTTT.

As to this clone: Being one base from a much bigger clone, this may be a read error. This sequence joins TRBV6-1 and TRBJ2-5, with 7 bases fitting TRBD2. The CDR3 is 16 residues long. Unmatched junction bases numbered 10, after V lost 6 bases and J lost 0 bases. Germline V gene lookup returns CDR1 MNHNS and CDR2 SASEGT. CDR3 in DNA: TGTGCCAGCAGCACCCGGGAGGTCCCGTACCAAGAGACCCAGTACTTC. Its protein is CASSTREVPYQETQYF.

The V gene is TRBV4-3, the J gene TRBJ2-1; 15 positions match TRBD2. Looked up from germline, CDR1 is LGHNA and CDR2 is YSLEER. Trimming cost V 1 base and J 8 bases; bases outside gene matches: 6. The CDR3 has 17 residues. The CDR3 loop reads CASSQVGTSGRSHEQFF. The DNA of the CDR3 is TGCGCCAGCAGCCAAGTGGGGACTAGCGGGAGGTCCCATGAGCAGTTCTTC.

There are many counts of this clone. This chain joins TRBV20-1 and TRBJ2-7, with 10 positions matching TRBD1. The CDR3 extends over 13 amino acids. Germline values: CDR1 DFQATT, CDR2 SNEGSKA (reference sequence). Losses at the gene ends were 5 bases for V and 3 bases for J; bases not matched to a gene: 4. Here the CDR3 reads CSAYRDRGYEQYF. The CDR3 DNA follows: TGCAGTGCTTACCGGGACAGGGGCTACGAGCAGTACTTC.

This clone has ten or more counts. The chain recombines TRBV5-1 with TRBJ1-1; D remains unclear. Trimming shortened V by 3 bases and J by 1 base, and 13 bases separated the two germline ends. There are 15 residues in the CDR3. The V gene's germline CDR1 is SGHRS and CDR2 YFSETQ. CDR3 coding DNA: TGCGCCAGCAGCTCCACCCAAGAGGGGAACACTGAAGCTTTCTTT. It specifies CASSSTQEGNTEAFF.

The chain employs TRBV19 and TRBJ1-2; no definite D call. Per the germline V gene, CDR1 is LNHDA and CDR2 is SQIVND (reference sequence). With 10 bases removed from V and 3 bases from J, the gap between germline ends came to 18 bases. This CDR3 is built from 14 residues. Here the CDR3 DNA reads TGTGCCAATTCCTCTGGTTCACGGTACTATGGCTACACCTTC. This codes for CANSSGSRYYGYTF.

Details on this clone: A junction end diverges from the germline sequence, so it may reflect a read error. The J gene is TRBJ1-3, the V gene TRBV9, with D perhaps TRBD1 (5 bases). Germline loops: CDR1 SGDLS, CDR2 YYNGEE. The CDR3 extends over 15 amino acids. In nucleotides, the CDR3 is TGTGCCAGCACTTTAGGGGTCCGCTCCGGAAACGCCATATATTTT. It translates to CASTLGVRSGNAIYF.

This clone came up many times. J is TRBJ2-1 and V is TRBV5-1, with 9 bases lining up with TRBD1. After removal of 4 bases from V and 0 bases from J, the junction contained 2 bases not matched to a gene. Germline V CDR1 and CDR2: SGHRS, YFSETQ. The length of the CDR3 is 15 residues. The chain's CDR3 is CASSGGQGSYNEQFF. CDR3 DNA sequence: TGCGCCAGCAGCGGGGGACAGGGCTCCTACAATGAGCAGTTCTTC.

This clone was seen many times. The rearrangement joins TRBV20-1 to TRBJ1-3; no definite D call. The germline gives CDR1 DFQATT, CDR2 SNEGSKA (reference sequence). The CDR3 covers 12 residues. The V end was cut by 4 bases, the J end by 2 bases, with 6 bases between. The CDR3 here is CSATRPGNTIYF. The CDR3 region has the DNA TGCAGTGCTACCAGACCTGGAAACACCATATATTTT.

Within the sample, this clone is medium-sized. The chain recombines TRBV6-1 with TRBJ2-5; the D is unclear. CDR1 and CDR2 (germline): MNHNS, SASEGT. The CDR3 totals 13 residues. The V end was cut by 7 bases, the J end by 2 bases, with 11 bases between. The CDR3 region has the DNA TGTGCCAGCATTCATCCCTTTCAAGAGACCCAGTACTTC. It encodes CASIHPFQETQYF.

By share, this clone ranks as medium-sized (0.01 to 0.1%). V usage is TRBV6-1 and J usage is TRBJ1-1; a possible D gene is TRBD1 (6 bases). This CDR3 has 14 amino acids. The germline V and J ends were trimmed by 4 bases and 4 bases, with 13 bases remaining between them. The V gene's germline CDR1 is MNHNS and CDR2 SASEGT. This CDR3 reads CASSGTGSRTEAFF. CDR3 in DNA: TGTGCCAGCAGTGGCACAGGGAGTCGCACTGAAGCTTTCTTT.

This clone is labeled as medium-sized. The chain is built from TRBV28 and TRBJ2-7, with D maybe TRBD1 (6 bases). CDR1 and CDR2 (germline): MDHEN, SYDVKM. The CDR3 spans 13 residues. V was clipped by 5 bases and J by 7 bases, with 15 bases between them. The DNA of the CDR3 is TGTGCCAGCAGTCCCACAGGGTATCGAGAGCAGTACTTC. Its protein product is CASSPTGYREQYF.

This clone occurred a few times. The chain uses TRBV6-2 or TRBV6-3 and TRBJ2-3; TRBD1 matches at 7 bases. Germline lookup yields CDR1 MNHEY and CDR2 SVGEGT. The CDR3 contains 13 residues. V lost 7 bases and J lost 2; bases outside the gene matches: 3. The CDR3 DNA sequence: TGTGCCAGCATTGGACAGGACACAGATACGCAGTATTTT. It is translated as CASIGQDTDTQYF.

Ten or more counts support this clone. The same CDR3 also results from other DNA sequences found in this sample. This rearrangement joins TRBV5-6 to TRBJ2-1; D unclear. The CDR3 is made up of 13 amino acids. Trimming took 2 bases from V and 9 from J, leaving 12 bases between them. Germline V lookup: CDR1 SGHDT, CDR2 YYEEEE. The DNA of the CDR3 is TGTGCCAGCAGCTTCGGCCAACCGGGTGAGCAGTTCTTC. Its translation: CASSFGQPGEQFF.

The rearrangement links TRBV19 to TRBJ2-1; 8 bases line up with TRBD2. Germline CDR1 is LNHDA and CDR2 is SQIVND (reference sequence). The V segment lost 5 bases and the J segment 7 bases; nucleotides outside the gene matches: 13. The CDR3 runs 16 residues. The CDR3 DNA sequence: TGTGCCAGTAGTGACCGCGGTCTAGCGGGTATAAATGAGCAGTTCTTC. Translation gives CASSDRGLAGINEQFF.

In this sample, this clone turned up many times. The CDR3 coding sequence is TGTGCCAGCAGTAAGGGAGCTAGCACAGATACGCAGTATTTT. Amino acid sequence: CASSKGASTDTQYF. The V gene is TRBV28, the J gene TRBJ2-3; possibly TRBD2 for D (5 bases). This CDR3 comprises 14 residues. Trimming cost V 5 bases and J 0 bases, with 9 bases left between them. Germline V lookup: CDR1 MDHEN, CDR2 SYDVKM.

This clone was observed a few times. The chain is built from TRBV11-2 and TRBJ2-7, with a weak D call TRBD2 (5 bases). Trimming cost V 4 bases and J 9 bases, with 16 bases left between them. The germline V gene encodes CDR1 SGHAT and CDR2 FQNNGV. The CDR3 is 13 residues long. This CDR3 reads CASSSHSTGGQYF. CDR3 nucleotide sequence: TGTGCCAGCAGCTCGCACTCGACTGGAGGGCAGTACTTC. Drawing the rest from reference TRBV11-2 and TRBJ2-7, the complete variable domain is EAGVAQSPRYKIIEKRQSVAFWCNPISGHATLYWYQQILGQGPKLLIQFQNNGVVDDSQLPKDRFSAERLKGVDSTLKIQPAKLEDSAVYLCASSSHSTGGQYFGPGTRLTVT.

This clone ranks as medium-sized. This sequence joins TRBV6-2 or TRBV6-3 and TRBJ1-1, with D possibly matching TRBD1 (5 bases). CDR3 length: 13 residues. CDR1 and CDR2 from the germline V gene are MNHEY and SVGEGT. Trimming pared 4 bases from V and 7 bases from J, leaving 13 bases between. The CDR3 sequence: CASSSAGTGEAFF. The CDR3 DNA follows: TGTGCCAGCAGTTCGGCTGGAACAGGTGAAGCTTTCTTT.

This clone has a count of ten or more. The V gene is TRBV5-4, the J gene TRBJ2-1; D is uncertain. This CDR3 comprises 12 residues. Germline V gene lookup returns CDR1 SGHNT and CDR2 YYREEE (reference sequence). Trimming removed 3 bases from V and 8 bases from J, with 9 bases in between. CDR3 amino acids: CASSWNPDEQFF. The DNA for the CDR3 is TGTGCCAGCAGCTGGAATCCTGATGAGCAGTTCTTC.

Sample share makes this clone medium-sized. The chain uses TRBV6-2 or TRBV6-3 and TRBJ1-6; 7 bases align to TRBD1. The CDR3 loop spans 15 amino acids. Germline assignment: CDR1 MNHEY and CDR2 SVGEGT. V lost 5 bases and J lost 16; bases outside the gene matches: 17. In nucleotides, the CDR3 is TGTGCCAGCAGTACTCCGGTTGCGGGACAGCAAATTCTCCACTTT. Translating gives CASSTPVAGQQILHF.

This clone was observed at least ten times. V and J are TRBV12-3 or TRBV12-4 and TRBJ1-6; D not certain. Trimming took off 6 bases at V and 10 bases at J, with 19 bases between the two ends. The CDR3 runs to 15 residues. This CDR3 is CASSRGEGLQSPLHF. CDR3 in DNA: TGTGCCAGCAGCCGCGGTGAAGGGTTACAATCACCCCTCCACTTT.

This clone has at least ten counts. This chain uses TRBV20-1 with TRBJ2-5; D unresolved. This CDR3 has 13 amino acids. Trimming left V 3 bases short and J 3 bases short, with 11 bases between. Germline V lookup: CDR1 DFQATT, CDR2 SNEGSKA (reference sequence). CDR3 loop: CSASPDEEETQYF. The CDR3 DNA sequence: TGCAGTGCTAGCCCGGACGAAGAAGAGACCCAGTACTTC.